The sequence of this T cell receptor (beta chain) was determined in a study of control samples from healthy donors and cancer patients. Profiled with immunoSEQ multiplex PCR; TCRdb holds only in-frame clones, not every one. The data hold around 95,000 clones, with over 75% observed a single time. The V end was cut by 1 base, the J end by 6 bases, with 12 bases between. The CDR3 is 15 residues long. CDR1 and CDR2 from the germline V gene are MGHRA and YSYEKL. The specimen sequenced was blood. The receptor comes from a woman aged 50 to 60 in good health. V usage is TRBV4-1 and J usage is TRBJ2-2; D not resolved. In nucleotides, the CDR3 is TGCGCCAGCAGCCAAGGCCGCTCCGGTGCCGGGGAGCTGTTTTTT. Amino acid sequence: CASSQGRSGAGELFF.